This T cell receptor (beta chain) was obtained from a study of cytomegalovirus exposure and HLA in healthy donors. Germline V CDR1 and CDR2: LGHNA, YSLEER. With V trimmed by 0 bases and J by 3 bases, 5 bases remained unmatched. The CDR3 sequence is 16 residues long. With 60 Vbeta and 13 Jbeta primers, the PCR was carried out. Authors' methods: An analysis that came later counted tens of millions of unique TCR beta chains, approximately 10 million shared. Here immunoSEQ multiplex PCR was the method, and the copy in TCRdb shows in-frame clones only, minus some. V, J and clone size derive from that table, while D and trimming were established from the DNA sequence. This sample has about 100,000 clones; around 76% occur once, and the top ten carry 7% to 9%.

The genes are TRBV4-3 and TRBJ1-5, with 7 nucleotides matching TRBD1. Sequenced material: PBMCs. The clonotype originates from a man aged 35-49 years in good health and CMV-seropositive. This CDR3 is CASSQDLTGFNQPQHF. Written as DNA, the CDR3 is TGCGCCAGCAGCCAAGATCTGACAGGGTTCAATCAGCCCCAGCATTTT.